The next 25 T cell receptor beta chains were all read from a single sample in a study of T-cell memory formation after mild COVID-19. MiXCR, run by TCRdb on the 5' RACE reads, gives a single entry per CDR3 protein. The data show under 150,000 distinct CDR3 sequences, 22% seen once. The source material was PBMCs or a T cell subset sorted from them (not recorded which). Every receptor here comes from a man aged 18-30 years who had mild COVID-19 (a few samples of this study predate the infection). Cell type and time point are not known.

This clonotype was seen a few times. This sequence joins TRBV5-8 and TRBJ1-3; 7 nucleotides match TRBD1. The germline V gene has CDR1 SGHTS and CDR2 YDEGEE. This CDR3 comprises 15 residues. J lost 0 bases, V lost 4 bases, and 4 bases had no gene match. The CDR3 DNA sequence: TGTGCCAGCAGCGTCCGGGACAGCTCTGGAAACACCATATATTTT. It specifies CASSVRDSSGNTIYF.

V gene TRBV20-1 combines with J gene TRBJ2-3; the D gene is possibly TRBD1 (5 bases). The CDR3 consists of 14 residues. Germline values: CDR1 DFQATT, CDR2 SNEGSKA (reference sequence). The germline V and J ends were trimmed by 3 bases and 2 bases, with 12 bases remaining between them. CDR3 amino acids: CSARGRIHTDTQYF. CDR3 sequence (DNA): TGCAGTGCTAGGGGGCGGATACACACAGATACGCAGTATTTT.

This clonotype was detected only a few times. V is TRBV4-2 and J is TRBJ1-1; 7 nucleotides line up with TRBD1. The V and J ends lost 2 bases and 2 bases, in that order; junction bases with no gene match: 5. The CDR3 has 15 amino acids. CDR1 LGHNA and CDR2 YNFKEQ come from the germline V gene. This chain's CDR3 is CASSQPGQTNTEAFF. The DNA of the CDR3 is TGTGCCAGCAGCCAACCGGGACAGACAAACACTGAAGCTTTCTTT.

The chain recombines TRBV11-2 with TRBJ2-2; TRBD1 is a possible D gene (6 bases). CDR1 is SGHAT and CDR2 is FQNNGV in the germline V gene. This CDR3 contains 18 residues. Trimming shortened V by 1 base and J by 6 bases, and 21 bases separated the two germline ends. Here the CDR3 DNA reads TGTGCCAGCAGCTTAGGCCCCACGTCAGGGGAAGGGGCCGGGGAGCTGTTTTTT. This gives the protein CASSLGPTSGEGAGELFF.

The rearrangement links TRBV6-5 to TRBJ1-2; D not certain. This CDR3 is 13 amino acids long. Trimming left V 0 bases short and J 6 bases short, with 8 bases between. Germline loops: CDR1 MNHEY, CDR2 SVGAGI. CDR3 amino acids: CASSYSARHGYTF. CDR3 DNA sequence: TGTGCCAGCAGTTACTCGGCAAGGCATGGCTACACCTTC.

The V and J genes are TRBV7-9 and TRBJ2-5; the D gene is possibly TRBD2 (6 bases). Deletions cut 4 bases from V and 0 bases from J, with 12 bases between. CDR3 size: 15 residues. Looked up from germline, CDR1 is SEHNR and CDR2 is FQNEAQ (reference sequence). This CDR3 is CASSWVRDYQETQYF. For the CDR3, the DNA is TGTGCCAGCAGCTGGGTCCGGGACTACCAAGAGACCCAGTACTTC.

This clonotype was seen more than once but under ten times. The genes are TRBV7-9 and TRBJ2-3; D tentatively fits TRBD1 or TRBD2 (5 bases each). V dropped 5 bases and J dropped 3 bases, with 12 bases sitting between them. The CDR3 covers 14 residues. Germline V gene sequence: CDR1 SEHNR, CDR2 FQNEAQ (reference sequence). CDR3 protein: CASSPWGNTDTQYF. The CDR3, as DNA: TGTGCCAGCAGCCCTTGGGGGAATACAGATACGCAGTATTTT.

CDR3 amino acids: CASSNRGEKLFF. CDR3 bases: TGTGCCAGCAGCAACAGGGGAGAAAAACTGTTTTTT. The chain carries TRBV12-3 or TRBV12-4 and TRBJ1-4; 7 nucleotides line up with TRBD1. The CDR3 loop spans 12 amino acids. V shed 6 bases and J 8 bases; nucleotides not matched to a gene: 3.

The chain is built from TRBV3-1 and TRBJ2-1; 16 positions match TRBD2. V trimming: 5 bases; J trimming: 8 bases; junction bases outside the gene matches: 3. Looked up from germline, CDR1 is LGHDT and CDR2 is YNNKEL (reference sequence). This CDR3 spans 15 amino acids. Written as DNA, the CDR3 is TGTGCCAGCAGCGTGGGACTAGCGGGGGGGCATGAGCAGTTCTTC. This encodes CASSVGLAGGHEQFF.

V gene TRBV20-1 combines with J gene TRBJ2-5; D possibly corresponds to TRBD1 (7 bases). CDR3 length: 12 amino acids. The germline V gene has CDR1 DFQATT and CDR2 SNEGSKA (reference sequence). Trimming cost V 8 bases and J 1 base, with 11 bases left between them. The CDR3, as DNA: TGCAGTCCGCGGGACAGCCAAGAGACCCAGTACTTC. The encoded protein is CSPRDSQETQYF.

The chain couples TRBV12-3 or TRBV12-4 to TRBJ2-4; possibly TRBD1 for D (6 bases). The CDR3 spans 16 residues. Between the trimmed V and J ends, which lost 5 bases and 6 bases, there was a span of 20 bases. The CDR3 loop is CASSHKDRLKGNIQYF. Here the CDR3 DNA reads TGTGCCAGCAGTCATAAGGACAGACTTAAGGGAAACATTCAGTACTTC.

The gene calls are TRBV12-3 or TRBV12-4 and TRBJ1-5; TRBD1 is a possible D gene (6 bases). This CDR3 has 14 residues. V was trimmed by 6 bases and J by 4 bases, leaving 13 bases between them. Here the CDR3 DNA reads TGTGCCAGCAGGCAAGCAGGACAGAATCAGCCCCAGCATTTT. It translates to CASRQAGQNQPQHF.

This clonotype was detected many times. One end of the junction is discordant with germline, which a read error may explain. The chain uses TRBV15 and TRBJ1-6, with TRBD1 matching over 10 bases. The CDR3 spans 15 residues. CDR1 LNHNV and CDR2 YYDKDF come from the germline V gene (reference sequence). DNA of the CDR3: TGTGCCACCAGCGGAGAAGGACAGGGGGTTTCACCCCTCCACTTT. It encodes CATSGEGQGVSPLHF.

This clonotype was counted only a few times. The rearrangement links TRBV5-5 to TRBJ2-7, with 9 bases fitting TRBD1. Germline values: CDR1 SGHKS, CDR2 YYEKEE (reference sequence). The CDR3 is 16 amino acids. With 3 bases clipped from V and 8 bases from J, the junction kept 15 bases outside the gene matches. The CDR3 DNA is TGTGCCAGCAGCTCGAACTACAGGGACAGGGAGCGTCAGCAGTACTTC. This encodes CASSSNYRDRERQQYF.

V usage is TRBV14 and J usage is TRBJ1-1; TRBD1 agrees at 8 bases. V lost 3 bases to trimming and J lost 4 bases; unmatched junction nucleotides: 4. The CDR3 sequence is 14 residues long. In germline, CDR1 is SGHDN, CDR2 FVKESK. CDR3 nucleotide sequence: TGTGCCAGCAGCCAGCAGGGGGCCATCACTGAAGCTTTCTTT. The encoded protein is CASSQQGAITEAFF.

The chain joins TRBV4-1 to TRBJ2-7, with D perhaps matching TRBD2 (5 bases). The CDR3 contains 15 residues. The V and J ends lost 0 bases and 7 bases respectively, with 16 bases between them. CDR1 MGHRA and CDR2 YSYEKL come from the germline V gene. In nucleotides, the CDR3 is TGCGCCAGCAGCCAAGATCGGTCTCGGGGAAGGGAGCAGTACTTC. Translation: CASSQDRSRGREQYF.

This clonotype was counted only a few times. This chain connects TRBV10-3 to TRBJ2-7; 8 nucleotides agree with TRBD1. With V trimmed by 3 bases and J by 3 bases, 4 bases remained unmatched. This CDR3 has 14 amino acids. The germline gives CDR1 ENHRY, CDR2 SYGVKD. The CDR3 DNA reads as TGTGCCATCAGTGAAGGACAGGGAAACTACGAGCAGTACTTC. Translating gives CAISEGQGNYEQYF.

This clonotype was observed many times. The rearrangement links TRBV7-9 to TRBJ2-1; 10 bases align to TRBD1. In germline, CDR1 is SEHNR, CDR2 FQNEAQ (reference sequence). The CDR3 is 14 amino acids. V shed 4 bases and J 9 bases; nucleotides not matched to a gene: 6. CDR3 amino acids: CASSWTGGGGEQFF. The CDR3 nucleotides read TGTGCCAGCAGCTGGACAGGGGGTGGTGGTGAGCAGTTCTTC.

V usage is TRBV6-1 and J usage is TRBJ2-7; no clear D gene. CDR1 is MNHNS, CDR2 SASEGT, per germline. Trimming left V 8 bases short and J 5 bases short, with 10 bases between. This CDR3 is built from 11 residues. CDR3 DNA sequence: TGTGCCAGCCTCTCCGCCGACGAGCAGTACTTC. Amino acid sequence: CASLSADEQYF.

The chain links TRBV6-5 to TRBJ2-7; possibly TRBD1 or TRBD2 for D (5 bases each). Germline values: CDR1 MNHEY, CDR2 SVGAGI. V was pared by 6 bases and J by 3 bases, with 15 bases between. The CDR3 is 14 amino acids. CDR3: CASRPTRDGYEQYF. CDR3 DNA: TGTGCCAGCAGACCCACTCGGGACGGCTACGAGCAGTACTTC.

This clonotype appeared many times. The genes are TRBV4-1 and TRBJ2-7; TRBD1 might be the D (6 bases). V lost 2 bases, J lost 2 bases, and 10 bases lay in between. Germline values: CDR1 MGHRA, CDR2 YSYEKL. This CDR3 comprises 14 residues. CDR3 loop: CASSQKAGAYEQYV. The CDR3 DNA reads TGCGCCAGCAGCCAAAAGGCAGGGGCCTACGAGCAGTACGTC.

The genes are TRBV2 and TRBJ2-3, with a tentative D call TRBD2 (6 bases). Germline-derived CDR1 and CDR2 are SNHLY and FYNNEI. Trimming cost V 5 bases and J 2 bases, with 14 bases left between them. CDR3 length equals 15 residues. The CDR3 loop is CASSFGGGDTDTQYF. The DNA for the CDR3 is TGTGCCAGCAGTTTTGGTGGCGGGGACACAGATACGCAGTATTTT.

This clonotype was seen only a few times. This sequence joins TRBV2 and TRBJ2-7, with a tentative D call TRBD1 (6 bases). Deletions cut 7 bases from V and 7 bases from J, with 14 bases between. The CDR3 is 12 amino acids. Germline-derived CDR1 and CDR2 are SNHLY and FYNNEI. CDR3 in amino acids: CASNTGFSEQYV. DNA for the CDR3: TGTGCCAGCAACACAGGGTTTAGTGAGCAGTACGTC.

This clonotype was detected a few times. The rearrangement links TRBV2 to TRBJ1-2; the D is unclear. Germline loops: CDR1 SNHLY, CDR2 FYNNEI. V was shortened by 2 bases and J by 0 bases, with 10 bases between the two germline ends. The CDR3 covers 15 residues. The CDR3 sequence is CASSESQAANYGYTF. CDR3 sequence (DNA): TGTGCCAGCAGTGAATCTCAGGCGGCTAACTATGGCTACACCTTC.

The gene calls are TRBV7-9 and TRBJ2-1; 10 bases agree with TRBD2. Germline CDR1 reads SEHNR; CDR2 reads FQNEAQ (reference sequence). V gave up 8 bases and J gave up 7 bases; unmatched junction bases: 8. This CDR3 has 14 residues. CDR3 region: CASPGTSVGNEQFF. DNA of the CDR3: TGTGCCAGCCCTGGGACTAGCGTTGGGAATGAGCAGTTCTTC.